Below are 25 T cell receptor beta chains sequenced from a single sample in a study of blood T cells in healthy people across ages. Then a second PCR, running roughly 7 to 11 cycles, was carried out with a sample-barcoded 5' primer and a J-beta primer mix. TCRdb analysed the 5' RACE reads with MiXCR anew, one entry per CDR3 protein. The sample contains roughly 560,000 distinct CDR3 sequences, around 24% of which appear only once. In addition, the sample was reused for a study of T cells of mothers and their children.

The sequencing sample was made of blood. The receptors here all came from a boy between 5 and 17 years old in good health.

The CDR3 DNA reads as TGTGCCAGCAGTTTATGGGCAGGCGGATTAGACTATGGCTACACCTTC. This sequence encodes CASSLWAGGLDYGYTF. The chain links TRBV28 to TRBJ1-2; D is unresolved. V lost 0 bases to trimming and J lost 3 bases, with 14 bases between them. This CDR3 contains 16 residues. Germline V gene lookup returns CDR1 MDHEN and CDR2 SYDVKM.

V and J are TRBV4-3 and TRBJ2-1, with unresolved D. There are 16 residues in the CDR3. The germline gives CDR1 LGHNA, CDR2 YSLEER. V lost 0 bases, J lost 4 bases, and 13 bases lay in between. The CDR3 coding sequence is TGCGCCAGCAGCCAAGATCACAGTCCTCGGTACAATGAGCAGTTCTTC. It is translated as CASSQDHSPRYNEQFF.

This clonotype occurred a few times. The chain combines TRBV5-1 with TRBJ2-5; possibly TRBD1 or TRBD2 for D (7 bases each). CDR3 length: 14 amino acids. The V end was cut by 8 bases, the J end by 5 bases, with 19 bases between. The V gene's germline CDR1 is SGHRS and CDR2 YFSETQ. CDR3 loop: CASRNRQGGETQYF. In nucleotides, the CDR3 is TGCGCCAGTAGAAACCGACAGGGAGGGGAGACCCAGTACTTC.

This clonotype has only a few counts. V gene TRBV6-5 combines with J gene TRBJ2-1; maybe TRBD1 (6 bases). Per the germline V gene, CDR1 is MNHEY and CDR2 is SVGAGI. V was clipped by 0 bases and J by 3 bases, with 12 bases between them. The CDR3 sequence is 16 residues long. This CDR3 reads CASSYSAQGIYNEQFF. CDR3 DNA sequence: TGTGCCAGCAGTTACTCTGCGCAGGGGATCTACAATGAGCAGTTCTTC.

In its sample, this clonotype was seen a few times. The rearrangement joins TRBV20-1 to TRBJ2-5, with D perhaps TRBD2 (6 bases). V was shortened by 0 bases and J by 5 bases, with 10 bases between the two germline ends. Germline CDR1 reads DFQATT; CDR2 reads SNEGSKA (reference sequence). The length of the CDR3 is 13 residues. The CDR3, as DNA: TGCAGTGCTAGAGAGGAGGGGCTGGAGACCCAGTACTTC. This translates into CSAREEGLETQYF.

In its sample, this clonotype was seen a few times. One end of the junction fails to match germline, which may point to a read error. The V gene is TRBV4-1, the J gene TRBJ1-3; possibly TRBD1 for D (5 bases). The length of the CDR3 is 16 residues. Germline assignment: CDR1 MGHRA and CDR2 YSYEKL. CDR3 bases: TGCGCCAACAGCCCGAATACCTGGGGCCTTTCGAACACCATATATTTT. This sequence encodes CANSPNTWGLSNTIYF.

The chain has TRBV20-1 and TRBJ2-5, with 12 bases identical to TRBD2. This CDR3 has 17 residues. With V trimmed by 5 bases and J by 0 bases, 10 bases remained unmatched. Germline CDR1 and CDR2: DFQATT and SNEGSKA (reference sequence). CDR3 amino acids: CSALGASGGVYQETQYF. The CDR3 DNA is TGCAGTGCTCTAGGGGCTAGCGGGGGGGTCTACCAAGAGACCCAGTACTTC.

The chain is built from TRBV10-3 and TRBJ2-5; D is possibly TRBD1 (6 bases). CDR1 and CDR2 (germline): ENHRY, SYGVKD. Trimming shortened V by 4 bases and J by 2 bases, and 11 bases separated the two germline ends. This CDR3 contains 14 residues. The CDR3 DNA follows: TGTGCCATCAGTGCCCGGACAGAACAAGAGACCCAGTACTTC. Translation gives CAISARTEQETQYF.

In this sample, this clonotype turned up a few times. This chain joins TRBV7-9 and TRBJ2-5; a weak D match, TRBD1 (5 bases). The last part of the DNA fits TRBJ2-1 better; the J call may be wrong. This CDR3 is built from 16 residues. In germline, CDR1 is SEHNR, CDR2 FQNEAQ (reference sequence). The CDR3 nucleotides are TGTGCCAGCAGCTTACAGGGAAGGCTAGTTCGGAATGAGCAGTTCTTC. It specifies CASSLQGRLVRNEQFF.

This clonotype occurred a few times. V gene TRBV6-6 combines with J gene TRBJ1-5; TRBD1 agrees at 8 bases. The trim removed 2 bases at V and 0 bases at J, leaving 6 bases unmatched. CDR1 MNHNY and CDR2 SVGAGI come from the germline V gene (reference sequence). CDR3 length equals 17 residues. CDR3 in amino acids: CASSYTQGDYSNQPQHF. Here the CDR3 DNA reads TGTGCCAGCAGTTACACACAGGGGGACTATAGCAATCAGCCCCAGCATTTT.

The genes are TRBV27 and TRBJ2-1; 7 positions agree with TRBD2. Germline V gene data show CDR1 as MNHEY and CDR2 as SMNVEV (reference sequence). V lost 3 bases, J lost 4 bases, and 3 bases stayed unmatched. This CDR3 comprises 14 residues. CDR3 in DNA: TGTGCCAGCAGTTTGAGAGCGGGGTACAATGAGCAGTTCTTC. Amino acids: CASSLRAGYNEQFF.

This chain joins TRBV19 and TRBJ2-7, with a weak D call TRBD2 (6 bases). CDR3 length: 14 amino acids. The germline V gene has CDR1 LNHDA and CDR2 SQIVND (reference sequence). The ends were cut back, 7 bases at V and 2 bases at J, with 15 bases in the middle. CDR3 protein: CASTWGDGTYEQYF. In DNA, the CDR3 is TGTGCCAGTACCTGGGGGGACGGCACCTACGAGCAGTACTTC.

This clonotype has only a few counts. V gene TRBV20-1 combines with J gene TRBJ1-6; D remains ambiguous. Germline CDR1 is DFQATT and CDR2 is SNEGSKA (reference sequence). With 1 base removed from V and 14 bases from J, the gap between germline ends came to 15 bases. The CDR3 totals 13 residues. The CDR3 sequence: CSARGRHSRTLHF. The CDR3 bases are TGCAGTGCTAGAGGGAGACATTCGAGGACCCTCCACTTT.

The CDR3 here is CASSYRQGSRVNTEAFF. The CDR3 nucleotides are TGTGCCAGCAGCTACCGACAGGGCTCGCGGGTGAACACTGAAGCTTTCTTT. V gene TRBV28 combines with J gene TRBJ1-1, with 7 bases aligning to TRBD1. The germline CDR1 and CDR2 sequences are MDHEN and SYDVKM. Trimming removed 6 bases from V and 0 bases from J; junction bases left unmatched: 13. This CDR3 has 17 residues.

This clonotype was counted only a few times. The chain joins TRBV9 to TRBJ2-3; 8 bases are shared with TRBD1. Germline lookup yields CDR1 SGDLS and CDR2 YYNGEE. The CDR3 covers 15 residues. V lost 0 bases to trimming and J lost 3 bases; unmatched junction nucleotides: 3. CDR3 nucleotides: TGTGCCAGCAGCGTAGAGGGACAGGTGACAGATACGCAGTATTTT. Translating it yields CASSVEGQVTDTQYF.

This clonotype was recorded at least ten times. V usage is TRBV2 and J usage is TRBJ1-2; D is ambiguous. Germline V gene lookup returns CDR1 SNHLY and CDR2 FYNNEI. The V end lost 7 bases, the J end lost 8 bases, and 11 bases lay between the germline ends. CDR3 length: 11 residues. Written as DNA, the CDR3 is TGTGCCAGCAACGCCGCGGGAGGCTACACCTTC. Protein sequence: CASNAAGGYTF.

In this sample, this clonotype turned up a few times. V usage is TRBV11-2 and J usage is TRBJ2-5; D is unclear. The V gene's germline CDR1 is SGHAT and CDR2 FQNNGV. This CDR3 region has 14 residues. V lost 1 base and J lost 5, with 11 bases in between. CDR3 in amino acids: CASSLGQVRETQYF. The CDR3 DNA sequence: TGTGCCAGCAGCTTAGGGCAGGTCCGGGAGACCCAGTACTTC.

This clonotype was counted only a few times. This chain joins TRBV28 and TRBJ2-5; 7 bases align to TRBD2. The CDR3 covers 15 residues. Losses at the gene ends were 6 bases for V and 5 bases for J; bases not matched to a gene: 12. The V gene's germline CDR1 is MDHEN and CDR2 SYDVKM. The CDR3 region has the DNA TGTGCCAGCAGATTCGACTCCATCGGGAGGGAGACCCAGTACTTC. As protein: CASRFDSIGRETQYF.

This rearrangement joins TRBV20-1 to TRBJ2-1; no clear D gene. The germline CDR1 and CDR2 sequences are DFQATT and SNEGSKA (reference sequence). Trimming stripped 3 bases from V and 7 bases from J, with 13 bases between. The CDR3 has 13 amino acids. The CDR3 region has the DNA TGCAGTGCTAGTTCCCTGAATAGGAATGAGCAGTTCTTC. This sequence encodes CSASSLNRNEQFF.

The chain carries TRBV5-6 and TRBJ1-5; TRBD1 might be the D (5 bases). V dropped 4 bases and J dropped 0 bases, with 8 bases sitting between them. This CDR3 has 14 amino acids. Germline CDR1 reads SGHDT; CDR2 reads YYEEEE. The CDR3, as DNA: TGTGCCAGCAGCGCGGGGGTTAGCAATCAGCCCCAGCATTTT. It codes for CASSAGVSNQPQHF.

This clonotype was recorded a few times. A junction end diverges from the germline sequence, so it may reflect a read error. The V and J genes are TRBV20-1 and TRBJ2-7, with no clear D. Germline V gene sequence: CDR1 DFQATT, CDR2 SNEGSKA (reference sequence). CDR3 length: 15 amino acids. The CDR3 sequence is CSARVRESGGYEQYF. DNA for the CDR3: TGCAGTGCTAGAGTTAGGGAATCGGGTGGCTACGAACAGTACTTC.

The sample holds a few counts of this clonotype. The chain joins TRBV9 to TRBJ1-1; D gene ambiguous. The germline V and J ends were trimmed by 0 bases and 10 bases, with 10 bases remaining between them. The CDR3 has 12 amino acids. Germline CDR1 reads SGDLS; CDR2 reads YYNGEE. This chain's CDR3 is CASSVAWVGAFF. CDR3 nucleotides: TGTGCCAGCAGCGTAGCATGGGTCGGAGCTTTCTTT.

This clonotype turned up a few times. V gene TRBV20-1 combines with J gene TRBJ2-7, with TRBD2 identical over 8 bases. Germline V gives CDR1 DFQATT, CDR2 SNEGSKA (reference sequence). With V trimmed by 0 bases and J by 5 bases, 12 bases remained unmatched. CDR3 length: 16 amino acids. This CDR3 is CSARDLLDGRAHEQYF. The CDR3 DNA reads TGCAGTGCTAGAGATCTCTTGGACGGGAGGGCCCACGAGCAGTACTTC.

This clonotype appeared a few times. The chain joins TRBV6-1 to TRBJ1-4, with D tentatively TRBD1 (6 bases). CDR3 length: 16 residues. Germline-derived CDR1 and CDR2 are MNHNS and SASEGT. V dropped 5 bases and J dropped 7 bases, with 20 bases sitting between them. As DNA, the CDR3 is TGTGCCAGCAGTCCAAACCCGGGGGGCCTTAGTGAAAAACTGTTTTTT. Residues: CASSPNPGGLSEKLFF.

This chain links TRBV12-3 or TRBV12-4 with TRBJ2-5, with TRBD1 matching over 9 bases. The J call may be mistaken, given a closer DNA end match to TRBJ2-7. This CDR3 has 16 amino acids. The CDR3 coding sequence is TGTGCCAGCAGAATCTCCCTAGGACAGGGGTCCTACGAGCAGTACTTC. This gives the protein CASRISLGQGSYEQYF.